This TCR beta chain was profiled in a study of blood T cells in healthy people across ages. This CDR3 has 15 residues. CDR1 DFQATT and CDR2 SNEGSKA come from the germline V gene (reference sequence). V gave up 7 bases and J gave up 2 bases; unmatched junction bases: 9. There are many counts of this clonotype. A second PCR of roughly 7 to 11 cycles used a sample-barcoded 5' primer and a J-beta primer mix. TCRdb recomputed calls from the 5' RACE reads with MiXCR, one row per CDR3 protein. The table includes hundreds of thousands of distinct CDR3 sequences, more than 25% detected once. Source material: blood. The V and J genes are TRBV20-1 and TRBJ2-1, with TRBD2 matching over 9 bases. The clonotype was recovered from a woman aged 80 or over in good health. The CDR3 here is CSGEQRGETYNEQFF. In DNA, the CDR3 is TGCAGTGGCGAGCAGCGGGGGGAAACCTACAATGAGCAGTTCTTC.